The source of this T cell receptor beta chain is a study of blood T cell repertoires in COVID-19. Whole-study context: Whether acute or convalescent, the COVID-19 samples came from the United States, Italy and Spain.

This clone came up once. No DNA is shown, since the ends of the CDR3 on it are uncertain; the CDR3 is the one TCRdb lists. All enrollees were roughly 18 to 100 years old and from 24 US areas. In the authors' workflow: Counts of nucleated cells, estimated from reference gene primer amplification, were obtained. Libraries were prepared by immunoSEQ multiplex PCR; TCRdb keeps only in-frame clonotypes and omits some of them. The DNA gave D and trimming, while V, J and clone size come from that table. The sample lists roughly 250,000 clones, roughly 87% occurring once. The specimen sequenced was PBMCs or T cells enriched from blood (not recorded which). The clonotype originates from a woman aged 30 to 39 with acute COVID-19.

The CDR3 protein is CSVGLTGFFGDTQYF. This chain uses TRBV29-1 with TRBJ2-3; the table calls TRBD1, which could not be checked here. The CDR3 is made up of 15 amino acids, end residues included. Germline CDR1 and CDR2: SQVTM and ANQGSEA.